Listed here is a single T cell receptor (beta chain). This sample was taken from a study of blood T cells in healthy people across ages. The ends lost 3 bases at V and 7 bases at J; junction bases unmatched: 16. CDR1 is MGHRA, CDR2 YSYEKL, per germline. CDR3 length: 18 residues. A second PCR, run for 7 to 11 cycles, used a sample-barcoded 5' primer plus a J-beta primer mix. From each sample, at least 2.5 million paired-end reads containing CDR3 were obtained. TCRdb itself ran the 5' RACE reads through MiXCR, one entry per CDR3 protein. Of approximately 1.5 million distinct CDR3 sequences in the sample, around 36% are singletons; the top ten hold about 11%.

The receptor's source is a woman younger than 45 in good health. The V and J genes are TRBV4-1 and TRBJ2-1, with TRBD2 identical over 9 bases. Source material: blood. DNA of the CDR3: TGCGCCAGCAGCCAGCTCTTCGGGCGGGGGGGCCTCTATAATGAGCAGTTCTTC. It translates to CASSQLFGRGGLYNEQFF.